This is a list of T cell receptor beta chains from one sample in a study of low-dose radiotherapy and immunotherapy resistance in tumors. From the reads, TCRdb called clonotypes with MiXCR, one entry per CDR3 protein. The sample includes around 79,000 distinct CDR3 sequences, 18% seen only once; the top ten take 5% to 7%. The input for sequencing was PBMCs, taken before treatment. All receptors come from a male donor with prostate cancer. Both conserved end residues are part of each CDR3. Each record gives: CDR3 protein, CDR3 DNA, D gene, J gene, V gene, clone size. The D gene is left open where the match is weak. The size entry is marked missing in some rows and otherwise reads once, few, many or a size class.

CDR3aa: CSVEFASGSNEQFF
CDR3nt: TGCAGCGTTGAATTCGCTAGCGGGAGCAATGAGCAGTTCTTC
d_gene: TRBD2
j_gene: TRBJ2-1
v_gene: TRBV29-1
abundance: .

CDR3aa: CAISEKGGRGNEQFF
CDR3nt: TGTGCCATCAGTGAGAAGGGCGGGAGAGGCAATGAGCAGTTCTTC
d_gene: TRBD2
j_gene: TRBJ2-1
v_gene: TRBV10-3
abundance: many

CDR3aa: CAWSVRVANGAFF
CDR3nt: TGTGCCTGGAGTGTACGGGTGGCAAACGGGGCTTTCTTT
d_gene: .
j_gene: TRBJ1-1
v_gene: TRBV30
abundance: .

CDR3aa: CASTQRTGVETQYF
CDR3nt: TGTGCCAGCACCCAACGAACAGGGGTGGAGACCCAGTACTTC
d_gene: TRBD1
j_gene: TRBJ2-5
v_gene: TRBV6-2/TRBV6-3
abundance: many

CDR3aa: CSVAGGVVNEQYF
CDR3nt: TGCAGCGTTGCAGGTGGGGTGGTCAATGAGCAGTACTTC
d_gene: .
j_gene: TRBJ2-7
v_gene: TRBV29-1
abundance: .

CDR3aa: CATSDPGTYEQYF
CDR3nt: TGTGCCACCAGTGATCCGGGGACCTACGAGCAGTACTTC
d_gene: .
j_gene: TRBJ2-7
v_gene: TRBV24-1
abundance: .

CDR3aa: CSSRGNEQFF
CDR3nt: TGCAGTTCAAGGGGGAATGAGCAGTTCTTC
d_gene: .
j_gene: TRBJ2-1
v_gene: TRBV20-1
abundance: many

CDR3aa: CASSLVLAWETQYF
CDR3nt: TGTGCCAGCAGCTTGGTACTAGCTTGGGAGACCCAGTACTTC
d_gene: .
j_gene: TRBJ2-5
v_gene: TRBV5-5
abundance: many

CDR3aa: CASSLYSFDTQYF
CDR3nt: TGTGCCAGCAGCTTGTATAGCTTTGATACGCAGTATTTT
d_gene: .
j_gene: TRBJ2-3
v_gene: TRBV7-9
abundance: few

CDR3aa: CATSPGQSTDTQYF
CDR3nt: TGTGCCACCAGTCCTGGACAGAGCACAGATACGCAGTATTTT
d_gene: .
j_gene: TRBJ2-3
v_gene: TRBV24-1
abundance: .

CDR3aa: CASSVTTFEQFF
CDR3nt: TGTGCCAGCAGCGTGACGACCTTTGAGCAGTTCTTC
d_gene: .
j_gene: TRBJ2-1
v_gene: TRBV7-2
abundance: many

CDR3aa: CASSVGPSTDTQYF
CDR3nt: TGTGCCAGCAGCGTAGGACCGAGCACAGATACGCAGTATTTT
d_gene: .
j_gene: TRBJ2-3
v_gene: TRBV9
abundance: medium-sized

CDR3aa: CASSYRGLDGYTF
CDR3nt: TGTGCCAGTAGTTACAGGGGCCTAGATGGCTACACCTTC
d_gene: TRBD1
j_gene: TRBJ1-2
v_gene: TRBV19
abundance: many

CDR3aa: CASIPRETGELFF
CDR3nt: TGTGCCAGCATTCCCCGGGAGACCGGGGAGCTGTTTTTT
d_gene: .
j_gene: TRBJ2-2
v_gene: TRBV2
abundance: many

CDR3aa: CASSASGTGGEKLFF
CDR3nt: TGTGCCAGCAGTGCTTCCGGGACAGGGGGAGAAAAACTGTTTTTT
d_gene: TRBD1
j_gene: TRBJ1-4
v_gene: TRBV6-4
abundance: many

CDR3aa: CASSSQLAENSYNEQFF
CDR3nt: TGTGCCAGCAGTTCGCAACTAGCGGAAAACTCCTACAATGAGCAGTTCTTC
d_gene: TRBD2
j_gene: TRBJ2-1
v_gene: TRBV12-3/TRBV12-4
abundance: many

CDR3aa: CATTPLTGHTDTQYF
CDR3nt: TGTGCCACAACCCCCTTAACGGGCCACACAGATACGCAGTATTTT
d_gene: .
j_gene: TRBJ2-3
v_gene: TRBV6-6
abundance: .

CDR3aa: CARGRVFLATEAFF
CDR3nt: TGTGCCAGGGGCCGCGTCTTCCTGGCCACTGAAGCTTTCTTT
d_gene: .
j_gene: TRBJ1-1
v_gene: TRBV5-8
abundance: many

CDR3aa: CASQWNTEAFF
CDR3nt: TGTGCCAGCCAGTGGAACACTGAAGCTTTCTTT
d_gene: .
j_gene: TRBJ1-1
v_gene: TRBV6-5
abundance: many

CDR3aa: CASSLVVGAPADTQYF
CDR3nt: TGTGCCAGCAGTTTAGTTGTGGGGGCGCCGGCAGATACGCAGTATTTT
d_gene: .
j_gene: TRBJ2-3
v_gene: TRBV12-3/TRBV12-4
abundance: many

CDR3aa: CASSSGDRAWAEQYF
CDR3nt: TGCGCCAGCAGCTCGGGGGACAGGGCTTGGGCCGAGCAGTACTTC
d_gene: TRBD1
j_gene: TRBJ2-7
v_gene: TRBV5-1
abundance: many

CDR3aa: CSARLAGGDEQYF
CDR3nt: TGCAGTGCTAGATTAGCGGGAGGCGACGAGCAGTACTTC
d_gene: TRBD2
j_gene: TRBJ2-7
v_gene: TRBV20-1
abundance: many

CDR3aa: CASSEASETQYF
CDR3nt: TGTGCCAGCAGCGAAGCGTCCGAGACCCAGTACTTC
d_gene: .
j_gene: TRBJ2-5
v_gene: TRBV2
abundance: many

CDR3aa: CSASSGLADLNEQFF
CDR3nt: TGCAGTGCTAGTTCGGGACTAGCGGATCTAAATGAGCAGTTCTTC
d_gene: TRBD2
j_gene: TRBJ2-1
v_gene: TRBV20-1
abundance: many

CDR3aa: CASSHGQINQPQHF
CDR3nt: TGTGCCAGCAGCCATGGACAGATCAATCAGCCCCAGCATTTT
d_gene: .
j_gene: TRBJ1-5
v_gene: TRBV27
abundance: many

CDR3aa: CASSTPSGPRRVEQFF
CDR3nt: TGTGCCAGCTCGACCCCCTCAGGCCCCAGGAGGGTTGAGCAGTTCTTC
d_gene: .
j_gene: TRBJ2-1
v_gene: TRBV18
abundance: many

CDR3aa: CSARKTSGTQFF
CDR3nt: TGCAGTGCTAGAAAGACTAGCGGGACGCAGTTCTTC
d_gene: TRBD2
j_gene: TRBJ2-1
v_gene: TRBV20-1
abundance: many

CDR3aa: CSARRTGVETQYF
CDR3nt: TGCAGTGCGCGCCGGACAGGGGTGGAGACCCAGTACTTC
d_gene: TRBD1
j_gene: TRBJ2-5
v_gene: TRBV20-1
abundance: many

CDR3aa: CASSRQDQETQYF
CDR3nt: TGTGCCAGCAGCCGACAGGACCAAGAGACCCAGTACTTC
d_gene: .
j_gene: TRBJ2-5
v_gene: TRBV14
abundance: many

CDR3aa: CSVGIAGNEQFF
CDR3nt: TGCAGCGTCGGCATAGCGGGTAATGAGCAGTTCTTC
d_gene: TRBD2
j_gene: TRBJ2-1
v_gene: TRBV29-1
abundance: many

CDR3aa: CAWSARAGTGDNSPLHF
CDR3nt: TGTGCCTGGAGTGCCCGAGCCGGGACAGGGGACAATTCACCCCTCCACTTT
d_gene: TRBD1
j_gene: TRBJ1-6
v_gene: TRBV30
abundance: many

CDR3aa: CASSYNQGNTGELFF
CDR3nt: TGCGCCAGCAGCTACAATCAAGGGAACACCGGGGAGCTGTTTTTT
d_gene: .
j_gene: TRBJ2-2
v_gene: TRBV5-1
abundance: .

CDR3aa: CASSGRTGGAGGYTF
CDR3nt: TGTGCCAGCAGTGGCCGGACAGGGGGCGCCGGGGGCTACACCTTC
d_gene: TRBD1
j_gene: TRBJ1-2
v_gene: TRBV12-3/TRBV12-4
abundance: many

CDR3aa: CAWRGFGRGLETQYF
CDR3nt: TGTGCCTGGAGAGGTTTTGGGAGGGGATTAGAGACCCAGTACTTC
d_gene: TRBD2
j_gene: TRBJ2-5
v_gene: TRBV30
abundance: many

CDR3aa: CSAELSYNEQFF
CDR3nt: TGCAGTGCTGAGCTATCCTACAATGAGCAGTTCTTC
d_gene: .
j_gene: TRBJ2-1
v_gene: TRBV20-1
abundance: many

CDR3aa: CASSLALRLNTGELFF
CDR3nt: TGTGCCAGCAGCTTAGCCCTCAGACTAAACACCGGGGAGCTGTTTTTT
d_gene: .
j_gene: TRBJ2-2
v_gene: TRBV7-2
abundance: many

CDR3aa: CSVESGGFVTEAFF
CDR3nt: TGCAGCGTAGAATCGGGGGGGTTTGTCACTGAAGCTTTCTTT
d_gene: .
j_gene: TRBJ1-1
v_gene: TRBV29-1
abundance: many

CDR3aa: CASSSQGPAPNEQFF
CDR3nt: TGTGCCAGCAGCAGCCAGGGACCGGCCCCCAATGAGCAGTTCTTC
d_gene: .
j_gene: TRBJ2-1
v_gene: TRBV7-2
abundance: many

CDR3aa: CASSRGYTGTGELFFF
CDR3nt: .
d_gene: .
j_gene: TRBJ2-2
v_gene: TRBV7-2
abundance: .

CDR3aa: CSVQAYSNQPQHF
CDR3nt: TGCAGCGTCCAGGCATATAGCAATCAGCCCCAGCATTTT
d_gene: .
j_gene: TRBJ1-5
v_gene: TRBV29-1
abundance: many

CDR3aa: CASSEWLNNEQFF
CDR3nt: TGTGCCAGCAGTGAATGGCTGAACAATGAGCAGTTCTTC
d_gene: .
j_gene: TRBJ2-1
v_gene: TRBV25-1
abundance: many